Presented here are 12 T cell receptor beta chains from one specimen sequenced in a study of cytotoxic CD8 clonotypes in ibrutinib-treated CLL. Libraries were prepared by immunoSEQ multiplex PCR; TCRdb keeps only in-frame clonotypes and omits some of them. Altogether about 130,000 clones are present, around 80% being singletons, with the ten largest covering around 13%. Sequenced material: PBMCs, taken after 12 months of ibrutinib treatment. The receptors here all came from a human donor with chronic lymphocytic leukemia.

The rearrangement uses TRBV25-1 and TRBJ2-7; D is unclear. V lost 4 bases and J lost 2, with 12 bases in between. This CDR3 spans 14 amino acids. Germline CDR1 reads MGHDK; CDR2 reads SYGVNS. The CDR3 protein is CASSGPENPYEQYF. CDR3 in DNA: TGTGCCAGCAGTGGTCCGGAAAACCCCTACGAGCAGTACTTC.

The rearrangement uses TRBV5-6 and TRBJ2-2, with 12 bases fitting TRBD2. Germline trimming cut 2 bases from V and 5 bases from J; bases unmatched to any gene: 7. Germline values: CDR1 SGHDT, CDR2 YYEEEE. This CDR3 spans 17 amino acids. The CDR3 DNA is TGTGCCAGCAGCTTACCCGGACTAGCGGGGTTAACCGGGGAGCTGTTTTTT. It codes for CASSLPGLAGLTGELFF.

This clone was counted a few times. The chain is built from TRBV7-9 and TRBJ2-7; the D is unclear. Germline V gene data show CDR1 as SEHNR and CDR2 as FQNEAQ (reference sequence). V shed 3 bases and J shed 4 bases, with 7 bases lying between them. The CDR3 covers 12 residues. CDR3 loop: CASSFMGYEQYF. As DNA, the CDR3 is TGTGCCAGCAGCTTTATGGGTTACGAGCAGTACTTC.

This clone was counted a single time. CDR3 sequence reads: CSVGTGGVYEQYF. CDR3 coding DNA: TGCAGCGTGGGGACAGGGGGCGTATACGAGCAGTACTTC. V is TRBV29-1 and J is TRBJ2-7, with TRBD1 identical over 12 bases. J gave up 4 bases and V 6 bases, and 4 bases lay outside the gene matches. CDR1 is SQVTM, CDR2 ANQGSEA, per germline. The CDR3 has 13 residues.

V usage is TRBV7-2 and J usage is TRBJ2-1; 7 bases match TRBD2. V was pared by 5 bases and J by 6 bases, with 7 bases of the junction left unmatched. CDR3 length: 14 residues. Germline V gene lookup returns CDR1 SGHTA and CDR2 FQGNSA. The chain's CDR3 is CASSKKGLPNEQFF. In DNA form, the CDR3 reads TGTGCCAGCAGCAAAAAGGGACTACCCAATGAGCAGTTCTTC.

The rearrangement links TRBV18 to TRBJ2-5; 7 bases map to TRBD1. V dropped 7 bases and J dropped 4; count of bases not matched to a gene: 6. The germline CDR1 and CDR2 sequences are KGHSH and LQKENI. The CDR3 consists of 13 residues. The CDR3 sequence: CASFVRQGETQYF. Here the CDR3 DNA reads TGTGCCAGCTTCGTAAGACAGGGAGAGACCCAGTACTTC.

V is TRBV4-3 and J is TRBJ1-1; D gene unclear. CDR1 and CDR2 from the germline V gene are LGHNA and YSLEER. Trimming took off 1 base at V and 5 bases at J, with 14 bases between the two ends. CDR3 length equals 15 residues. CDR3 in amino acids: CASSQGMTSGTEAFF. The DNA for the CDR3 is TGCGCCAGCAGCCAAGGCATGACTTCGGGGACTGAAGCTTTCTTT.

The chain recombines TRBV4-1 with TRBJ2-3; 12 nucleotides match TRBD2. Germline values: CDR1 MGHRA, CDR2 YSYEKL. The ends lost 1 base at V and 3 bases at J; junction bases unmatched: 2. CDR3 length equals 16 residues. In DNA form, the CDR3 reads TGCGCCAGCAGCCAAGGGACTAGCGGGATTACAGATACGCAGTATTTT. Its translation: CASSQGTSGITDTQYF.

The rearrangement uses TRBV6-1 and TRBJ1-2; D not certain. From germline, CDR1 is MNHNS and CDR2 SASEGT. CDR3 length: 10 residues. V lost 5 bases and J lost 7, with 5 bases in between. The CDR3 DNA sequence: TGTGCCAGCAGTCGTAGTGGCTACACCTTC. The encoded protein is CASSRSGYTF.

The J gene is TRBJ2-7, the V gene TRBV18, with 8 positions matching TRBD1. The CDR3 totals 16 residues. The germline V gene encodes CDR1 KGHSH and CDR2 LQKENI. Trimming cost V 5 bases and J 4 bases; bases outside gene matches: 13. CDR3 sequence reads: CASSTTTTGGVYEQYF. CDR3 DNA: TGTGCCAGCTCAACCACCACTACAGGGGGTGTGTACGAGCAGTACTTC.

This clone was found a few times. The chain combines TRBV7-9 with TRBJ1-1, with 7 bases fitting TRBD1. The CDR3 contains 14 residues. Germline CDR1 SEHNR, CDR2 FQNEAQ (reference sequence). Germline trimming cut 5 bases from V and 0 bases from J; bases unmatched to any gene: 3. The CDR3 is CASSPQGMNTEAFF. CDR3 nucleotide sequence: TGTGCCAGCAGCCCACAGGGGATGAACACTGAAGCTTTCTTT. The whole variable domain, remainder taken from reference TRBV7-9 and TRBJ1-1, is DTGVSQNPRHKITKRGQNVTFRCDPISEHNRLYWYRQTLGQGPEFLTYFQNEAQLEKSRLLSDRFSAERPKGSFSTLEIQRTEQGDSAMYLCASSPQGMNTEAFFGQGTRLTVV.

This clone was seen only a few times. The CDR3 DNA follows: TGTGCCAGCAGCTGGAACAGGGACTATGGCTACACCTTC. Protein sequence: CASSWNRDYGYTF. V gene TRBV7-2 combines with J gene TRBJ1-2; possibly TRBD1 for D (6 bases). CDR3 length: 13 residues. Trimming stripped 4 bases from V and 3 bases from J, with 9 bases between. CDR1 is SGHTA and CDR2 is FQGNSA in the germline V gene.